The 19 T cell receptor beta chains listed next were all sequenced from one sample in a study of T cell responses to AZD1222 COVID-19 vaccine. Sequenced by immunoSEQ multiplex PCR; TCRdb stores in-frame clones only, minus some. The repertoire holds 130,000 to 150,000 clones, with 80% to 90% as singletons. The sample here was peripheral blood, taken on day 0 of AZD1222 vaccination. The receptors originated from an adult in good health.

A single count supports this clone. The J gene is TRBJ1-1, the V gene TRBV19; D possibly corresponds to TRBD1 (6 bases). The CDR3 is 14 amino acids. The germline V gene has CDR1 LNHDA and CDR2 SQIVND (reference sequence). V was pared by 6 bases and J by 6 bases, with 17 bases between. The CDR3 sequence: CASRRTVGRAEAFF. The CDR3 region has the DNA TGTGCCAGTAGGCGGACAGTGGGGCGAGCTGAAGCTTTCTTT.

The CDR3 bases are TGCGCCAGCAGCCACCCCGGCCGAACTATTAAGCGCTACACCTTC. As protein: CASSHPGRTIKRYTF. The rearrangement uses TRBV4-3 and TRBJ1-2; D is unclear. Trimming removed 3 bases at V and 9 bases at J, with 20 bases between. Germline values: CDR1 LGHNA, CDR2 YSLEER. The CDR3 is made up of 15 amino acids.

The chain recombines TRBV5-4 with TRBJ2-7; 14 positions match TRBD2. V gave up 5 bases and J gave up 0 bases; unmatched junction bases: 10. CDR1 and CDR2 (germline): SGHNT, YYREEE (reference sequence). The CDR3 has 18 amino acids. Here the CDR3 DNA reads TGTGCCAGCAGGGTGGGACTAGCGGGAGAAGGGAGCTCCTACGAGCAGTACTTC. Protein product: CASRVGLAGEGSSYEQYF. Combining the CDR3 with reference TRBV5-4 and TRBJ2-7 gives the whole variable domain ETGVTQSPTHLIKTRGQQVTLRCSSQSGHNTVSWYQQALGQGPQFIFQYYREEENGRGNFPPRFSGLQFPNYSSELNVNALELDDSALYLCASRVGLAGEGSSYEQYFGPGTRLTVT.

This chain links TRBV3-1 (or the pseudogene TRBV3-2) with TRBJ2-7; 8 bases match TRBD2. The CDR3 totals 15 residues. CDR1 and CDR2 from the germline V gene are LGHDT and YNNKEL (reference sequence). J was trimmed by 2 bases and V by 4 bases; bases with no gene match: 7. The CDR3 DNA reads TGTGCCAGCAGCCCCCTCTTCGGGAGGGCCTACGAGCAGTACTTC. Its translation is CASSPLFGRAYEQYF.

For the CDR3, the DNA is TGCAGTGCTAGTCACTACCTGGGACTCTGGTACGAGCAGTACTTC. It specifies CSASHYLGLWYEQYF. The chain combines TRBV20-1 with TRBJ2-7; maybe TRBD2 (6 bases). The CDR3 covers 15 residues. Germline CDR1 and CDR2: DFQATT and SNEGSKA (reference sequence). Trimming cost V 3 bases and J 4 bases, with 19 bases left between them.

The CDR3 protein is CASSPLGYTQYF. In nucleotides, the CDR3 is TGTGCCAGCTCACCCCTTGGATATACGCAGTATTTT. The chain employs TRBV18 and TRBJ2-3, with D hard to call. CDR3 size: 12 residues. Germline CDR1 and CDR2: KGHSH and LQKENI. Trimming left V 3 bases short and J 7 bases short, with 8 bases between.

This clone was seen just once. The CDR3 region is CASRVRQLSGNTIYF. DNA for the CDR3: TGTGCCAGCAGAGTTCGACAGCTATCTGGAAACACCATATATTTT. This chain connects TRBV6-4 to TRBJ1-3; maybe TRBD1 (5 bases). Germline CDR1 reads MRHNA; CDR2 reads SNTAGT. The CDR3 contains 15 residues. V gave up 6 bases and J gave up 1 base, with 13 bases separating them.

CDR3 protein: CASSPPTGFIQNEQFF. CDR3 nucleotides: TGTGCCAGCAGCCCCCCGACAGGGTTTATCCAGAATGAGCAGTTCTTC. The chain is built from TRBV7-2 and TRBJ2-1; TRBD1 matches at 7 bases. Germline V gene data show CDR1 as SGHTA and CDR2 as FQGNSA. The CDR3 loop spans 16 amino acids. The ends lost 5 bases at V and 7 bases at J; junction bases unmatched: 14.

Written as DNA, the CDR3 is TGTGCCAGCAGCCCTACTAGAGGAGTCCTCCAAGAGACCCAGTACTTC. It translates to CASSPTRGVLQETQYF. This rearrangement joins TRBV7-2 to TRBJ2-5; a possible D gene is TRBD2 (5 bases). The germline V gene has CDR1 SGHTA and CDR2 FQGNSA. The CDR3 covers 16 residues. V lost 5 bases and J lost 1, with 17 bases in between.

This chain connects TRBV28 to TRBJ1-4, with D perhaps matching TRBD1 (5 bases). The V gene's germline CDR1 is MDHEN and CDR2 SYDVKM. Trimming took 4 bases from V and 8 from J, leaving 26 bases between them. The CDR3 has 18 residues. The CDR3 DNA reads TGTGCCAGCAGTTCCATACGGGGGAGTGGGCAAGGCGGGGAAAAACTGTTTTTT. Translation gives CASSSIRGSGQGGEKLFF.

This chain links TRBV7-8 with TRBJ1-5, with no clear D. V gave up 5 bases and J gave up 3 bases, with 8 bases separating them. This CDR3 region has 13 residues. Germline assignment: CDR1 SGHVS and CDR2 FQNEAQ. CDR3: CASSISYNQPQHF. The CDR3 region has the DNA TGTGCCAGCAGCATCAGTTACAATCAGCCCCAGCATTTT.

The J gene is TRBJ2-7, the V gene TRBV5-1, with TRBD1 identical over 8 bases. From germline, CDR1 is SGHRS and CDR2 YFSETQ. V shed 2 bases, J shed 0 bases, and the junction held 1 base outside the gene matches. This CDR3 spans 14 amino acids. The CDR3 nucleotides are TGCGCCAGCAGCTTCAGGGGGCCCTCCTACGAGCAGTACTTC. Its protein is CASSFRGPSYEQYF.

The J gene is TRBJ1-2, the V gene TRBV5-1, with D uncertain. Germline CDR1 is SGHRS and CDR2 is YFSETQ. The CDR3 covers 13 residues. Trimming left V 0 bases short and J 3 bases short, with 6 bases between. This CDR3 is CASSLDSYYGYTF. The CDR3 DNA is TGCGCCAGCAGCTTGGACAGTTACTATGGCTACACCTTC.

CDR3: CASSQGETQYF. The CDR3 DNA is TGTGCCAGCAGCCAAGGGGAGACCCAGTACTTC. J is TRBJ2-5 and V is TRBV7-2; D remains unclear. The CDR3 covers 11 residues. Deletions cut 5 bases from V and 5 bases from J, with 6 bases between. Per the germline V gene, CDR1 is SGHTA and CDR2 is FQGNSA. Full variable domain (rest looked up from reference TRBV7-2 and TRBJ2-5): GAGVSQSPSNKVTEKGKDVELRCDPISGHTALYWYRQSLGQGLEFLIYFQGNSAPDKSGLPSDRFSAERTGGSVSTLTIQRTQQEDSAVYLCASSQGETQYFGPGTRLLVL.

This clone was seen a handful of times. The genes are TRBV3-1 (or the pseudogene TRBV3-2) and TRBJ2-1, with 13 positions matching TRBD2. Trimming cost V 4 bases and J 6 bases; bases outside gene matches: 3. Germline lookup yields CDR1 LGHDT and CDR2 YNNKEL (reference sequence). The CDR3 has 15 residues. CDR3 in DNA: TGTGCCAGCAGCCCGGGACTAGCGGGGAGCAATGAGCAGTTCTTC. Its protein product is CASSPGLAGSNEQFF.

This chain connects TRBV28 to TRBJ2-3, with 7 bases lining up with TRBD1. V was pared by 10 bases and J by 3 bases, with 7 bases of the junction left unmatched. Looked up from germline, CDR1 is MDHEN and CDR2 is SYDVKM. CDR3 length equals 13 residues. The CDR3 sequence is CATKGAGTDTQYF. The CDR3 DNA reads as TGTGCCACAAAGGGGGCAGGGACAGATACGCAGTATTTT. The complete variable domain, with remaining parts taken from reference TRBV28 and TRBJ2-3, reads DVKVTQSSRYLVKRTGEKVFLECVQDMDHENMFWYRQDPGLGLRLIYFSYDVKMKEKGDIPEGYSVSREKKERFSLILESASTNQTSMYLCATKGAGTDTQYFGPGTRLTVL.

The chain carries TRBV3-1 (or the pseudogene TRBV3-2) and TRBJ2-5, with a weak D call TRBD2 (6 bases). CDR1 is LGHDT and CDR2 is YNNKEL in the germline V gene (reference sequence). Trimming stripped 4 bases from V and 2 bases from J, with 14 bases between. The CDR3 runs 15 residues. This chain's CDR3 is CASSPRGVDQETQYF. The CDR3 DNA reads TGTGCCAGCAGCCCGCGCGGGGTAGATCAAGAGACCCAGTACTTC.

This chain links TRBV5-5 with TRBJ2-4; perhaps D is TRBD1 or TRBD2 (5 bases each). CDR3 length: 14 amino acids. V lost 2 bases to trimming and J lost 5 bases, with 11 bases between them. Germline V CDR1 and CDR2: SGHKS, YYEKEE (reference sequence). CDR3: CASSLRTGQNIQYF. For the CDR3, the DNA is TGTGCCAGCAGCTTACGGACGGGACAAAACATTCAGTACTTC. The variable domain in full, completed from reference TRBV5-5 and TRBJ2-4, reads DAGVTQSPTHLIKTRGQQVTLRCSPISGHKSVSWYQQVLGQGPQFIFQYYEKEERGRGNFPDRFSARQFPNYSSELNVNALLLGDSALYLCASSLRTGQNIQYFGAGTRLSVL.

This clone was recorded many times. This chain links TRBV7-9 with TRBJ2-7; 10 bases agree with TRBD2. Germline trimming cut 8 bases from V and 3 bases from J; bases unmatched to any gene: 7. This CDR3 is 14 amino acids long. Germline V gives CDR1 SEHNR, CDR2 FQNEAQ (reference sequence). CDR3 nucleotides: TGTGCCAGCCACACTAGCGGGGTAAACTACGAGCAGTACTTC. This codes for CASHTSGVNYEQYF.